The 26 T cell receptor beta chains in this list originate from one sample, sequenced in a study of T cell repertoires in cytomegalovirus infection. Each CDR3 protein is one row after TCRdb ran MiXCR on the reads. Of about 700,000 distinct CDR3 sequences in the sample, roughly 33% were seen once. For these receptors, no antigen is known. The input for sequencing was cultured PBMCs, taken from culture after CMV antigen stimulation. Receptors were obtained from a human donor in good health (CMV status not recorded). Some clones in this sample may be carry-over from other donors' samples.

The rearrangement links TRBV12-5 to TRBJ2-5; D possibly corresponds to TRBD1 (6 bases). The germline CDR1 and CDR2 sequences are LGHNT and FRNRAP. The CDR3 length is 18 residues. V shed 6 bases and J shed 3 bases, with 26 bases lying between them. The chain's CDR3 is CASGTRQAPWGTEETQYF. In nucleotides, the CDR3 is TGTGCTAGTGGAACTAGACAGGCCCCCTGGGGGACCGAAGAGACCCAGTACTTC.

The V gene is TRBV5-4, the J gene TRBJ2-5; D gene ambiguous. The CDR3 has 14 residues. Trimming left V 1 base short and J 3 bases short, with 10 bases between. Germline V gives CDR1 SGHNT, CDR2 YYREEE (reference sequence). The CDR3 is CASSLMGRKETQYF. In DNA form, the CDR3 reads TGTGCCAGCAGCTTGATGGGCAGAAAAGAGACCCAGTACTTC.

This clonotype was recorded a few times. The chain has TRBV12-3 or TRBV12-4 and TRBJ2-2, with a weak D call TRBD1 (5 bases). Trimming cost V 3 bases and J 5 bases, with 10 bases left between them. The CDR3 consists of 14 residues. CDR3 in DNA: TGTGCCAGCAGTTTCAGTGCAGGGACCGGGGAGCTGTTTTTT. This codes for CASSFSAGTGELFF.

This clonotype was seen more than once but under ten times. CDR3: CASSPGMPEQFF. The CDR3, as DNA: TGTGCCAGCAGCCCCGGTATGCCTGAGCAGTTCTTC. The genes are TRBV6-1 and TRBJ2-1; D not resolved. In germline, CDR1 is MNHNS, CDR2 SASEGT. There are 12 residues in the CDR3. V lost 6 bases and J 9 bases, leaving 12 bases between the germline ends.

The rearrangement joins TRBV4-2 to TRBJ2-3; D tentatively fits TRBD1 or TRBD2 (5 bases each). This CDR3 spans 15 amino acids. Germline V gene sequence: CDR1 LGHNA, CDR2 YNFKEQ. Deletions cut 4 bases from V and 5 bases from J, with 16 bases between. This CDR3 is CASSRAEGSGDTQYF. The CDR3 bases are TGTGCCAGCAGCCGCGCAGAGGGGTCAGGAGATACGCAGTATTTT.

The chain recombines TRBV7-8 with TRBJ2-3; unclear D gene. CDR1 and CDR2 from the germline V gene are SGHVS and FQNEAQ. V lost 5 bases and J 4 bases, leaving 28 bases between the germline ends. The CDR3 contains 19 residues. CDR3 nucleotide sequence: TGTGCCAGCAGCAAATTAGCTGTTTGCTTGGTGAGCTTACCAGATACGCAGTATTTT. Amino acids: CASSKLAVCLVSLPDTQYF.

The chain couples TRBV20-1 to TRBJ2-3; no clear D gene. Germline CDR1 DFQATT, CDR2 SNEGSKA (reference sequence). The CDR3 is 15 amino acids. V lost 0 bases and J 6 bases, leaving 16 bases between the germline ends. The DNA of the CDR3 is TGCAGTGCTAGAGATCTCCGGCTATCCGGTGATACGCAGTATTTT. Translation gives CSARDLRLSGDTQYF.

This chain uses TRBV20-1 with TRBJ2-7; 7 nucleotides agree with TRBD2. Germline V CDR1 and CDR2: DFQATT, SNEGSKA (reference sequence). V trimming: 3 bases; J trimming: 0 bases; junction bases outside the gene matches: 2. The CDR3 totals 13 residues. DNA of the CDR3: TGCAGTGCTAGTGGCGGGGGCTCCTACGAGCAGTACTTC. Amino acids: CSASGGGSYEQYF.

This chain uses TRBV27 with TRBJ2-3; 8 bases line up with TRBD2. V trimming: 4 bases; J trimming: 5 bases; junction bases outside the gene matches: 5. From germline, CDR1 is MNHEY and CDR2 SMNVEV (reference sequence). This CDR3 has 14 amino acids. DNA of the CDR3: TGTGCCAGCAGTTCCGAAAGCGGGGGAGATACGCAGTATTTT. Translating it yields CASSSESGGDTQYF.

This clonotype was observed a single time. The V and J genes are TRBV6-2 or TRBV6-3 and TRBJ1-2, with 9 bases aligning to TRBD1. Trimming removed 5 bases from V and 7 bases from J; junction bases left unmatched: 5. The CDR3 has 13 amino acids. Germline V gives CDR1 MNHEY, CDR2 SVGEGT. The CDR3: CASSGQGIGGYTF. The CDR3 nucleotides are TGTGCCAGCAGTGGACAGGGGATCGGTGGCTACACCTTC.

This clonotype came up many times. The rearrangement uses TRBV7-2 and TRBJ2-3, with D possibly called TRBD1 or TRBD2 (6 bases each). The CDR3 totals 16 residues. Trimming cost V 4 bases and J 1 base, with 15 bases left between them. In germline, CDR1 is SGHTA, CDR2 FQGNSA. CDR3 sequence: CASSSQRGLGTDTQYF. The CDR3 DNA reads as TGTGCCAGCAGCTCACAACGGGGGCTCGGCACAGATACGCAGTATTTT.

This clonotype was detected only a few times. This chain connects TRBV7-8 to TRBJ1-2; no clear D. Germline V gene data show CDR1 as SGHVS and CDR2 as FQNEAQ. The CDR3 runs to 18 residues. V lost 1 base and J lost 3, with 21 bases in between. Written as DNA, the CDR3 is TGTGCCAGCAGCTTAGTCCACAGCGCGCTTGGATGGGACTATGGCTACACCTTC. This gives the protein CASSLVHSALGWDYGYTF. The variable domain in full, completed from reference TRBV7-8 and TRBJ1-2, reads GAGVSQSPRYKVAKRGQDVALRCDPISGHVSLFWYQQALGQGPEFLTYFQNEAQLDKSGLPSDRFFAERPEGSVSTLKIQRTQQEDSAVYLCASSLVHSALGWDYGYTFGSGTRLTVV.

Worth noting for this clonotype: One base away lies a much larger clone, so this may be a sequencing read error. The CDR3 carries no conserved terminal phenylalanine or tryptophan, so it likely arises from a read error. This chain uses TRBV7-9 with TRBJ2-3; the match to TRBD2 covers 8 bases. Germline values: CDR1 SEHNR, CDR2 FQNEAQ (reference sequence). The CDR3 runs 21 residues. With V trimmed by 4 bases and J by 1 base, 22 bases remained unmatched. The CDR3 DNA sequence: TGTGCCAGCAGCTACGATTACCCGCGTGTAACTAGCGGAGGCCGCACAGATACGCAGTATCTT. It codes for CASSYDYPRVTSGGRTDTQYL.

The chain uses TRBV20-1 and TRBJ2-7, with D uncertain. The CDR3 runs to 13 residues. Trimming took 1 base from V and 1 from J, leaving 8 bases between them. The germline gives CDR1 DFQATT, CDR2 SNEGSKA (reference sequence). CDR3 in amino acids: CSARAGNSYEQYF. The CDR3 nucleotides are TGCAGTGCTAGAGCTGGCAATTCCTACGAGCAGTACTTC.

V usage is TRBV11-2 and J usage is TRBJ2-1; TRBD2 agrees at 10 bases. The germline V gene encodes CDR1 SGHAT and CDR2 FQNNGV. V was pared by 1 base and J by 7 bases, with 7 bases of the junction left unmatched. The CDR3 is made up of 16 amino acids. The CDR3: CASSLGSLAGVNEQFF. The DNA of the CDR3 is TGTGCCAGCAGCTTAGGGTCCCTAGCGGGAGTTAATGAGCAGTTCTTC.

V usage is TRBV20-1 and J usage is TRBJ1-5; the D gene is possibly TRBD1 (5 bases). CDR3 length equals 12 residues. V lost 6 bases, J lost 7 bases, and 13 bases lay in between. Germline assignment: CDR1 DFQATT and CDR2 SNEGSKA (reference sequence). CDR3 bases: TGCAGTGCCGCAGGGAACCTACAGCCCCAGCATTTT. Encoded protein: CSAAGNLQPQHF.

The chain recombines TRBV27 with TRBJ1-6; no definite D call. This CDR3 has 15 amino acids. The germline V gene encodes CDR1 MNHEY and CDR2 SMNVEV (reference sequence). Between the trimmed V and J ends, which lost 5 bases and 5 bases, there was a span of 13 bases. CDR3 nucleotide sequence: TGTGCCAGCAGTCCCCTACAGAACCATAATTCACCCCTCCACTTT. It is translated as CASSPLQNHNSPLHF.

This clonotype has at least ten counts. This chain connects TRBV7-9 to TRBJ2-3; 8 bases are a match to TRBD2. This CDR3 region has 14 residues. Germline trimming cut 5 bases from V and 6 bases from J; bases unmatched to any gene: 7. The germline V gene encodes CDR1 SEHNR and CDR2 FQNEAQ (reference sequence). The CDR3 bases are TGTGCCAGCAGCGATTATAGCGGGGTTGATACGCAGTATTTT. Protein sequence: CASSDYSGVDTQYF.

In this sample, this clonotype turned up a few times. The CDR3 reads CASSEPYRASKLFF. The DNA of the CDR3 is TGTGCCAGCAGCGAACCCTACAGGGCAAGTAAACTGTTTTTT. The rearrangement uses TRBV7-6 and TRBJ1-4, with a tentative D call TRBD1 (6 bases). CDR1 SGHVS and CDR2 FNYEAQ come from the germline V gene. This CDR3 comprises 14 residues. Trimming removed 5 bases from V and 11 bases from J, with 18 bases in between.

This clonotype was seen many times. The chain uses TRBV4-2 and TRBJ2-1, with D perhaps TRBD2 (6 bases). Germline CDR1 is LGHNA and CDR2 is YNFKEQ. Trimming removed 2 bases at V and 3 bases at J, with 8 bases between. This CDR3 region has 14 residues. Here the CDR3 DNA reads TGTGCCAGCAGCCAACCCGGGAGCTACAATGAGCAGTTCTTC. Its translation is CASSQPGSYNEQFF.

This chain uses TRBV6-5 with TRBJ1-2; the D gene is possibly TRBD1 (6 bases). With 5 bases removed from V and 2 bases from J, the gap between germline ends came to 15 bases. Germline V CDR1 and CDR2: MNHEY, SVGAGI. This CDR3 spans 15 amino acids. The CDR3 nucleotides are TGTGCCAGCAGTCCTTATCACGGACAGAACTATGGCTACACCTTC. This sequence encodes CASSPYHGQNYGYTF.

J is TRBJ2-1 and V is TRBV12-3 or TRBV12-4; 9 nucleotides agree with TRBD2. V lost 6 bases to trimming and J lost 10 bases; unmatched junction nucleotides: 16. The CDR3 runs to 16 residues. Here the CDR3 DNA reads TGTGCCAGCAGGGCCTCTGCGCGGCTAGCGGGGATGGAGCAGTTCTTC. Translated: CASRASARLAGMEQFF.

The chain has TRBV19 and TRBJ2-4; TRBD2 is a possible D gene (5 bases). Trimming removed 6 bases at V and 0 bases at J, with 15 bases between. Germline assignment: CDR1 LNHDA and CDR2 SQIVND (reference sequence). The CDR3 is 16 residues long. In nucleotides, the CDR3 is TGTGCCAGTAGGCTGCGGGCAGCTGTAGCCAAAAACATTCAGTACTTC. It yields the protein CASRLRAAVAKNIQYF.

This clonotype was observed many times. The chain is built from TRBV2 and TRBJ1-2; 9 bases are shared with TRBD1. Germline lookup yields CDR1 SNHLY and CDR2 FYNNEI. This CDR3 region has 16 residues. Unmatched junction bases numbered 11, after V lost 5 bases and J lost 4 bases. CDR3: CASSKSQGATSYGYTF. The CDR3 nucleotides read TGTGCCAGCAGTAAATCACAGGGGGCTACGAGCTATGGCTACACCTTC.

This chain links TRBV6-5 with TRBJ2-3, with D maybe TRBD2 (5 bases). CDR1 is MNHEY and CDR2 is SVGAGI in the germline V gene. The V gene lost 6 bases and the J gene lost 7 bases, with 23 bases spanning the gap. This CDR3 comprises 16 residues. The CDR3: CASSDLRKGGSNTQYF. In DNA form, the CDR3 reads TGTGCCAGCAGCGATCTACGCAAGGGTGGGAGTAATACGCAGTATTTT.

This clonotype was detected many times. The rearrangement uses TRBV6-1 and TRBJ2-6, with D perhaps matching TRBD1 (6 bases). This CDR3 region has 15 residues. V was clipped by 7 bases and J by 4 bases, with 14 bases between them. The germline V gene encodes CDR1 MNHNS and CDR2 SASEGT. The CDR3 reads CASNAAGAGANVLTF. The CDR3 DNA is TGTGCCAGCAACGCCGCAGGGGCCGGGGCCAACGTCCTGACTTTC.